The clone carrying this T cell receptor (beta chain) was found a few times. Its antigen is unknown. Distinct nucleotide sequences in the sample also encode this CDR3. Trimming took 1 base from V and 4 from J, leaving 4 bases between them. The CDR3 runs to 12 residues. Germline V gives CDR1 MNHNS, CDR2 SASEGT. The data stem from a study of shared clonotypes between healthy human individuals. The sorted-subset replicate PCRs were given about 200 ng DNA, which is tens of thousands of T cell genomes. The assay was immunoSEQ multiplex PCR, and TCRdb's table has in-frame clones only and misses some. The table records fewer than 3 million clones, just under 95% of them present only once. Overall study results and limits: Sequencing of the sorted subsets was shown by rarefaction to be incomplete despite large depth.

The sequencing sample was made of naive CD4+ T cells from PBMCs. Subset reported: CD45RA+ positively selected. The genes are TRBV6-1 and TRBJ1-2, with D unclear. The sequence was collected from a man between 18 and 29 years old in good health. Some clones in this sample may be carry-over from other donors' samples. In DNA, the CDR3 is TGTGCCAGCAGTGAAGGATCCTATGGCTACACCTTC. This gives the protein CASSEGSYGYTF.